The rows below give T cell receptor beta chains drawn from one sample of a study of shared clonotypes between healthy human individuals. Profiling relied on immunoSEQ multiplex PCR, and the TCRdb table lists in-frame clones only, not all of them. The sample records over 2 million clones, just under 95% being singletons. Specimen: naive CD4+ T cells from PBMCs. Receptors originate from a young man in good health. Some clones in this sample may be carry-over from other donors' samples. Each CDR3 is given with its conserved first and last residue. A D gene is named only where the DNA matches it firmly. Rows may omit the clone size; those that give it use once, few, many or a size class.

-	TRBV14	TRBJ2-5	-	TGTGCCAGCAGCCAAAGTCTTTTGGCCTACCAAGAGACCCAGTACTTC	CASSQSLLAYQETQYF
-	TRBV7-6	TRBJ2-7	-	TGTGCCAGCAGCCCGGGGGCTGTGGAACGCCCGCGGCAGTACTTC	CASSPGAVERPRQYF
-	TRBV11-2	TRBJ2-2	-	TGTGCCAGCAGCCCGAAGTGGCTCACCGGGGAGCTGTTTTTT	CASSPKWLTGELFF
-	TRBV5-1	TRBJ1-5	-	TGCGCCAGCGCGAGGACGGCGCAGGAGCCCCAGCATTTT	CASARTAQEPQHF
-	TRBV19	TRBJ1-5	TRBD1	TGTGCCAGTAGGTATCGGACAGGGGACGGGAGCAATCAGCCCCAGCATTTT	CASRYRTGDGSNQPQHF
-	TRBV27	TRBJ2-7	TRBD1	TGTGCCAGCAGTTTACTTAACCCGGGACAGGGTACCCACGAGCAGTACTTC	CASSLLNPGQGTHEQYF
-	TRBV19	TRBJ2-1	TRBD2	TGTGCCAGTAGCCCACTCTCAGCGGGAGGGCCGATTGAGCAGTTCTTC	CASSPLSAGGPIEQFF
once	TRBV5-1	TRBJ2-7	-	TGCGCCAGCAGCCCCGGACAATTCTACGAGCAGTACTTC	CASSPGQFYEQYF
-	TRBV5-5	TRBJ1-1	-	TGTGCCAGCAGCTGGATCAAGGGGGGCGCGGCTGAAGCTTTCTTT	CASSWIKGGAAEAFF
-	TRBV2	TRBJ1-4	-	TGTGCCAGCAGTAGGCAGGGGACGACTAATGAAAAACTGTTTTTT	CASSRQGTTNEKLFF
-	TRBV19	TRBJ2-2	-	TGTGCCAGTAGCCTTTGGGGAAGTATTCCCGGGGAGCTGTTTTTT	CASSLWGSIPGELFF
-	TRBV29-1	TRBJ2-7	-	TGCAGCGTTGAACGAGCGGACTCCTACGAGCAGTACTTC	CSVERADSYEQYF
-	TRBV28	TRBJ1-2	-	TGTGCCAGCAGGGATCAGAGATTCTATGGCTACACCTTC	CASRDQRFYGYTF
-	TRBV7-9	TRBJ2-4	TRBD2	TGTGCCAGCAGCCCCCGGGGGGAAGGGGCCAAAAACATTCAGTACTTC	CASSPRGEGAKNIQYF
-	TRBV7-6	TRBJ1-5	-	TGTGCCAGCAGCTTAGACCTGGACCAGCCCCAGCATTTT	CASSLDLDQPQHF
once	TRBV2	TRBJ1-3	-	TGTGCCAGCAGCGCGGGGACGGCCAACACCATATATTTT	CASSAGTANTIYF
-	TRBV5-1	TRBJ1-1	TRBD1	TGCGCCAGCAGCCCCCGGACAGGGTACATGAACACTGAAGCTTTCTTT	CASSPRTGYMNTEAFF
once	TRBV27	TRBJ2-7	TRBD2	TGTGCCAGCAGCTCGGGACTAGCGGCTTCCTACGAGCAGTACTTC	CASSSGLAASYEQYF
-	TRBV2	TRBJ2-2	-	TGTGCCAGCAGCGATGACTACACCGGGGAGCTGTTTTTT	CASSDDYTGELFF